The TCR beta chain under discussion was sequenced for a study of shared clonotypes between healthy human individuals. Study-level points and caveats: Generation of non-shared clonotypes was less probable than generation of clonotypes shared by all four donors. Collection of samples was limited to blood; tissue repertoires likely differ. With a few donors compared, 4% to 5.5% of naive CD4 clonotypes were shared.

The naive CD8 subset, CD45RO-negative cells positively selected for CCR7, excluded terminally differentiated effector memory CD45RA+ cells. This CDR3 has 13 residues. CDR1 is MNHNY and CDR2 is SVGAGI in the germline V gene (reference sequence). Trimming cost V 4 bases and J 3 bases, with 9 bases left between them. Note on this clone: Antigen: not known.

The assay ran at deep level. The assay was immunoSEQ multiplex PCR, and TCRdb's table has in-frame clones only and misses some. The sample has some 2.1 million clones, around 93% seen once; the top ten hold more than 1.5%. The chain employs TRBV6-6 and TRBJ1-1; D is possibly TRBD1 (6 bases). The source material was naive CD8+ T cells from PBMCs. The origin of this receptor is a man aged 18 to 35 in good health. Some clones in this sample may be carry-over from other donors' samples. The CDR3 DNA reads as TGTGCCAGCAGTTCAGGGGCCCACACTGAAGCTTTCTTT. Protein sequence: CASSSGAHTEAFF.